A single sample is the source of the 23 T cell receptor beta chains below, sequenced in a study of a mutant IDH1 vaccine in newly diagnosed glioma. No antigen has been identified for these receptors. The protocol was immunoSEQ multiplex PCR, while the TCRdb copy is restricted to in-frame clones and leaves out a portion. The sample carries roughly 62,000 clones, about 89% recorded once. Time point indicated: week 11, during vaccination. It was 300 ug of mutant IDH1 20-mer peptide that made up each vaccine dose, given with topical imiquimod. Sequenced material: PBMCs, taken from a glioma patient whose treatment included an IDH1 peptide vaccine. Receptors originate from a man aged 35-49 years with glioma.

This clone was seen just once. In DNA, the CDR3 is TGTGCCAGCTCACCACTGGGACAGGGCGAGGCAGGCTCGGGCTACACCTTC. As protein: CASSPLGQGEAGSGYTF. J is TRBJ1-2 and V is TRBV18, with 9 nucleotides matching TRBD1. The CDR3 loop spans 17 amino acids. Germline CDR1 KGHSH, CDR2 LQKENI. J lost 8 bases, V lost 1 base, and 14 bases had no gene match.

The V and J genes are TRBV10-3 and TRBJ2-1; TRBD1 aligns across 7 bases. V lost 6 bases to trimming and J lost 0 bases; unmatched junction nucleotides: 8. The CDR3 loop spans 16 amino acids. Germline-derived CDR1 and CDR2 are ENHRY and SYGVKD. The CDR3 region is CAISATTGISYNEQFF. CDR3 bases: TGTGCCATCAGCGCGACGACAGGGATCTCCTACAATGAGCAGTTCTTC.

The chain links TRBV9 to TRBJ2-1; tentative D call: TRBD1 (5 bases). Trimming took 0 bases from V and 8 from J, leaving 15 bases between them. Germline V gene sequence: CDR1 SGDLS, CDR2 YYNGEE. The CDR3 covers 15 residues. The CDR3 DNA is TGTGCCAGCAGCGTAGGAGACAGCCCATGGGATGAGCAGTTCTTC. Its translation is CASSVGDSPWDEQFF.

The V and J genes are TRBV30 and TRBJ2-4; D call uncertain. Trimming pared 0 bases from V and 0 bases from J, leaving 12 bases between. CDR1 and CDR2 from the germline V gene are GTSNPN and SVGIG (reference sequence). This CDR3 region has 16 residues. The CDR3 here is CAWSVKAVLAKNIQYF. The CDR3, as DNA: TGTGCCTGGAGTGTGAAGGCGGTGCTAGCCAAAAACATTCAGTACTTC.

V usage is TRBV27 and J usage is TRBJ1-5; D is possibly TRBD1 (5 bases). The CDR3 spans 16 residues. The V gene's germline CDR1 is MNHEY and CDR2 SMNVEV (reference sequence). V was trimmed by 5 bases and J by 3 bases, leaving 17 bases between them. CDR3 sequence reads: CASSPRRGSINQPQHF. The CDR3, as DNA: TGTGCCAGCAGTCCCCGGAGGGGATCGATCAATCAGCCCCAGCATTTT.

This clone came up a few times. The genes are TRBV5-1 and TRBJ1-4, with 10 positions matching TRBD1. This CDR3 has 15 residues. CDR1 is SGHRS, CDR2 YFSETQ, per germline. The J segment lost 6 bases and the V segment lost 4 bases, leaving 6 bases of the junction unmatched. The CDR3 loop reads CASSRTGQGHEKLFF. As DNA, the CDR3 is TGCGCCAGCAGCCGAACGGGACAGGGGCATGAAAAACTGTTTTTT.

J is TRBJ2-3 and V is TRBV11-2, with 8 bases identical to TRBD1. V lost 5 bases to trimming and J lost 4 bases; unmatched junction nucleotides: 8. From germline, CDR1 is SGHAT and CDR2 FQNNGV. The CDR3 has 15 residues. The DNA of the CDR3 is TGTGCCAGCAGCCCAGACAGGGGAGATGCAGATACGCAGTATTTT. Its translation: CASSPDRGDADTQYF.

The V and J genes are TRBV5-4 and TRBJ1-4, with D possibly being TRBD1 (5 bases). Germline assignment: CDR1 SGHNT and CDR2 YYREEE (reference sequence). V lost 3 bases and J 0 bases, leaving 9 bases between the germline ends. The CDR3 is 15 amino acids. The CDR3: CASSSRGATNEKLFF. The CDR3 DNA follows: TGTGCCAGCAGCTCAAGGGGCGCAACTAATGAAAAACTGTTTTTT.

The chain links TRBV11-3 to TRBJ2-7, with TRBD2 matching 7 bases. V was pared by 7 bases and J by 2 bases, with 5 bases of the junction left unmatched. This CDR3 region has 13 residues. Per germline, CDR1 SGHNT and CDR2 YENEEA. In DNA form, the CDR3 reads TGTGCCAGCACCAATGGGGGGGCCTACGAGCAGTACGTC. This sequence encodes CASTNGGAYEQYV.

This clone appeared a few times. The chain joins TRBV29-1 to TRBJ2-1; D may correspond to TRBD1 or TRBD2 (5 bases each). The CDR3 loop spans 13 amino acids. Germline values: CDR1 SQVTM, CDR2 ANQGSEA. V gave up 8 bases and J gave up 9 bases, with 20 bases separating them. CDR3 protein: CSTGTSNSGEQFF. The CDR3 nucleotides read TGCAGCACCGGGACGAGTAACAGTGGTGAGCAGTTCTTC.

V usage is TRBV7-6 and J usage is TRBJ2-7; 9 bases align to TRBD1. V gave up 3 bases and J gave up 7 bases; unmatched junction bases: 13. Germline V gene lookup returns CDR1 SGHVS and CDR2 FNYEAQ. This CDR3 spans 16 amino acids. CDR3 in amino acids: CASSFLRGDRVAEQYF. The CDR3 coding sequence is TGTGCCAGCAGCTTTCTTAGGGGGGACAGGGTAGCAGAGCAGTACTTC. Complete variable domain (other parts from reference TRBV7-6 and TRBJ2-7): GAGVSQSPRYKVTKRGQDVALRCDPISGHVSLYWYRQALGQGPEFLTYFNYEAQQDKSGLPNDRFSAERPEGSISTLTIQRTEQRDSAMYRCASSFLRGDRVAEQYFGPGTRLTVT.

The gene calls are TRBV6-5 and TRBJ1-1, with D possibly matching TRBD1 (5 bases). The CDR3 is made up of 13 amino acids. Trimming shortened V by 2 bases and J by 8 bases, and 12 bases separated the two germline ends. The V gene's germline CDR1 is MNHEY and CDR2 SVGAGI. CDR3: CASSYDPGGEAFF. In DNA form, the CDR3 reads TGTGCCAGCAGTTACGATCCGGGGGGAGAAGCTTTCTTT.

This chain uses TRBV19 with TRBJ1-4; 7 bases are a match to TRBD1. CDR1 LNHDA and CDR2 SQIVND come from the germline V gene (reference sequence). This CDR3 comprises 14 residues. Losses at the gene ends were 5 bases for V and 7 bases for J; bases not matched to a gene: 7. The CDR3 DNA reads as TGTGCCAGTAGTCGAGGGGGCGAGGGTGAAAAACTGTTTTTT. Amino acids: CASSRGGEGEKLFF.

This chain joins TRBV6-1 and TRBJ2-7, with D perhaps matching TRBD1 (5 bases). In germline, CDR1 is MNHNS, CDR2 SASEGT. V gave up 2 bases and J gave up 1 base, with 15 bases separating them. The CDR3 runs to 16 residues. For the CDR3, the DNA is TGTGCCAGCAGTGAATTCGACAGTGCCCATTCCTACGAGCAGTACGTC. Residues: CASSEFDSAHSYEQYV.

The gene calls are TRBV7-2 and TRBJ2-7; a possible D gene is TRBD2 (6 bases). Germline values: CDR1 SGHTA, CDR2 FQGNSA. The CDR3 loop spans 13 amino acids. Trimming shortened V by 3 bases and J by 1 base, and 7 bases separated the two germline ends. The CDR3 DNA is TGTGCCAGCAGCTTGGCGGGATCCTACGAGCAGTACTTC. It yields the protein CASSLAGSYEQYF.

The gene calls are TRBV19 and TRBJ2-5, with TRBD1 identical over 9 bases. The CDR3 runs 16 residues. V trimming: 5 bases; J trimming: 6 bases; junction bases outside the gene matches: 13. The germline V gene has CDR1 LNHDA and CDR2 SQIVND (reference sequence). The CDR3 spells CASSAHRGRIVKTQYF. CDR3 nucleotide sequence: TGTGCCAGTAGTGCCCACAGGGGGCGAATCGTGAAGACCCAGTACTTC.

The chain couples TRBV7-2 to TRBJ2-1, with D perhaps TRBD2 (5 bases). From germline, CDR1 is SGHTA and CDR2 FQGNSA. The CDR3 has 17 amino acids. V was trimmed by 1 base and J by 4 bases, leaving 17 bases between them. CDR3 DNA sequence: TGTGCCAGCAGCTTAGAAGTGGTCCGAGCGGCTTACAATGAGCAGTTCTTC. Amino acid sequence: CASSLEVVRAAYNEQFF.

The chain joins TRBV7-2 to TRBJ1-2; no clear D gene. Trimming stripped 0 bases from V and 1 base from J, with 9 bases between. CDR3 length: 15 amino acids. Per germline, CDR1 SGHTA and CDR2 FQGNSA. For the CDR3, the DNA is TGTGCCAGCAGCTTAGCACTGGGGAATAACTATGGCTACACCTTC. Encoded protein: CASSLALGNNYGYTF.

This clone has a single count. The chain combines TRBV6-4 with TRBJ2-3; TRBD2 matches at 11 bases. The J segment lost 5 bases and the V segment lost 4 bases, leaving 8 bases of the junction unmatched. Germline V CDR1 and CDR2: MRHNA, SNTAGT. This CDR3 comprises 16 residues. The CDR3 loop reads CASSAETSGSEDTQYF. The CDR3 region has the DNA TGTGCCAGCAGTGCTGAAACTAGCGGGAGTGAAGATACGCAGTATTTT.

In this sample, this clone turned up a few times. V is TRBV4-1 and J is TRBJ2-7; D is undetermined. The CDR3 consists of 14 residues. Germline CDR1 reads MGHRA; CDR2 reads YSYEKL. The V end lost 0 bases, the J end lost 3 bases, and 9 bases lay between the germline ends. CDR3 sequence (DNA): TGCGCCAGCAGCCAAGAATCGACATACTACGAGCAGTACTTC. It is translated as CASSQESTYYEQYF.

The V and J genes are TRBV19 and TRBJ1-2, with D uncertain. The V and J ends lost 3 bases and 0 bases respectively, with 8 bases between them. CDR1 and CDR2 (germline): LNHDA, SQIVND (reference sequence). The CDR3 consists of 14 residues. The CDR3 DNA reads TGTGCCAGTAGTATGAGGACTTCTAACTATGGCTACACCTTC. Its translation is CASSMRTSNYGYTF.

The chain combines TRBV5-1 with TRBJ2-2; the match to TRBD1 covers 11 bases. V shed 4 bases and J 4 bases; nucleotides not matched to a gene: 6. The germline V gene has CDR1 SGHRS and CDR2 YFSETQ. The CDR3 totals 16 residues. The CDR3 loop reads CASSLAGTGGTGELFF. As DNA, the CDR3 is TGCGCCAGCAGCCTGGCCGGGACAGGGGGCACCGGGGAGCTGTTTTTT.

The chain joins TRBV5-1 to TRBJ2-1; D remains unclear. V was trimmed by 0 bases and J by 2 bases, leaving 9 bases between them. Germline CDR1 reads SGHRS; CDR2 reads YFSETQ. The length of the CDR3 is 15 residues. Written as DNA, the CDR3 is TGCGCCAGCAGCTTGGCGGCACAGACCTACAATGAGCAGTTCTTC. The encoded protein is CASSLAAQTYNEQFF.